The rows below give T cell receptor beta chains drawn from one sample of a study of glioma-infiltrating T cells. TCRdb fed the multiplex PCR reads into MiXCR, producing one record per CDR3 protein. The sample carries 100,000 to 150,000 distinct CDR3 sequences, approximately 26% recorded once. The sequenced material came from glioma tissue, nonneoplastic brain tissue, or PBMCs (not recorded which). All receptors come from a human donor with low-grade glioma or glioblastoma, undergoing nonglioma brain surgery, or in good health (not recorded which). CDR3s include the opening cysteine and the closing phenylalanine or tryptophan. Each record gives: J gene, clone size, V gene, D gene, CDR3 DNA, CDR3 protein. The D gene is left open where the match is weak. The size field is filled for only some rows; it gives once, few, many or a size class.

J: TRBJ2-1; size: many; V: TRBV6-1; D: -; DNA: TGTGCCAGCACCTTCTGGAGTCCCGACGGCAATGAGCAGTTCTTC; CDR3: CASTFWSPDGNEQFF
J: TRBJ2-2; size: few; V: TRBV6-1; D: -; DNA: TGTGCCAGCAGAGTTTCTAGGAGGGTGACCGGGGAGCTGTTTTTT; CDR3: CASRVSRRVTGELFF
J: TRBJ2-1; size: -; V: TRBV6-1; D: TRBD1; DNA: TGTGCCAGCAACCGCTTTGACAGGGGGAAAGCCTACAATGAGCAGTTCTTC; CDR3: CASNRFDRGKAYNEQFF
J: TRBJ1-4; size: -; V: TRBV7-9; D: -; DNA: TGTGCCAGCAGCTTAGGGGCGGGGGAAAAACTGTTTTTT; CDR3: CASSLGAGEKLFF
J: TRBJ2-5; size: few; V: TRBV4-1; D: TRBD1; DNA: TGTGCCAGCAGCCCTGGGACAGTAGAGACCCAGTACTTC; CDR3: CASSPGTVETQYF
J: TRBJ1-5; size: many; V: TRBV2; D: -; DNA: TGTGCCAGCAGTTCACGCGGTAGCAATCAGCCCCAGCATTTT; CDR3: CASSSRGSNQPQHF
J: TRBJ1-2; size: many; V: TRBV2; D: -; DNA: TGTGCCAGCAGTGAGGGCCACGGGACGGTCTATGGCTACACCTTC; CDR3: CASSEGHGTVYGYTF
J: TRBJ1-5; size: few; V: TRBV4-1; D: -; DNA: TGCGCCAGCAGCCCCTCTTCTGGCGGGTATGGAATTCAGCCCCAGCATTTT; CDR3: CASSPSSGGYGIQPQHF
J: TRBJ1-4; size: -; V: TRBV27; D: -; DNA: TGTGCCAGCAGTTCCATTAACCTAGGGGCAACTAATGAAAGACTGTTTTTT; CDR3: CASSSINLGATNERLFF
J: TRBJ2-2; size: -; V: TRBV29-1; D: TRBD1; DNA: TGCAGCGTTGGGACAGGGAGTAACACCGGGGAGCTGTTTTTT; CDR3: CSVGTGSNTGELFF
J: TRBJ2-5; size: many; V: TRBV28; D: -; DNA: TGTGCCAGCAGTTTCCCGACGGAAGAGACCCAGTACTTC; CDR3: CASSFPTEETQYF
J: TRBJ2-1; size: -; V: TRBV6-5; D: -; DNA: TGTGCCAGCAGCTTAGGCACCGGGGCTACGTACAATGAGCAGTTCTTC; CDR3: CASSLGTGATYNEQFF
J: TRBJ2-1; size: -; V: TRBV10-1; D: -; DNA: TGCGCCAGCAGTGGGACACCAGGAGGGGTAGGAAGCTCCTACAATGAGCAGTTCTTC; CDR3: CASSGTPGGVGSSYNEQFF
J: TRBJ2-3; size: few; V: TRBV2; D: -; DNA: TGTGCCAGCAGATATTCGGGGGTTAGAGATACGCAGTATTTT; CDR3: CASRYSGVRDTQYF
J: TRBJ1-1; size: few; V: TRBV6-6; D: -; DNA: TGTGCCAGCAGTTACGACAGCGGCACTGAAGCTTTCTTT; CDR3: CASSYDSGTEAFF
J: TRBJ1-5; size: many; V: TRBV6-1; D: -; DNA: TGTGCCAGCAAGTCTTCAGGGTTCAATCAGCCCCAGCATTTT; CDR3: CASKSSGFNQPQHF
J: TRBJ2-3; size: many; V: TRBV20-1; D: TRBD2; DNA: TGCAGTGCACACTCCCCACTAGCGGGGAACACAGATACGCAGTATTTT; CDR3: CSAHSPLAGNTDTQYF
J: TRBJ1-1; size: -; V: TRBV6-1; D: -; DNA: TGTGCCAGCACCAAGGGGGGGCAGCTTCTCACTGAAGCTTTCTTT; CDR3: CASTKGGQLLTEAFF
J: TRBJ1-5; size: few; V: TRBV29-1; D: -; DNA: TGCAGCGTTGAAGAAGACGTGGCCGGGCCCCAGCATTTT; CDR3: CSVEEDVAGPQHF
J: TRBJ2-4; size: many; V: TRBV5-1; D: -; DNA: TGCGCCAGCAGCTTTTCTAAAGGCAACATTCAGTACTTC; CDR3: CASSFSKGNIQYF
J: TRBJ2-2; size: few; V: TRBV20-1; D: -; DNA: TGCAGTGCGGCGTGGGGTACCGGGGAGCTGTTTTTT; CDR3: CSAAWGTGELFF
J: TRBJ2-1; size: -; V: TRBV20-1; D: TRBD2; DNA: TGCAGTGCTAGTCCCAGCGGGGGGGCCGAAGGTGAGCAGTTCTTC; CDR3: CSASPSGGAEGEQFF
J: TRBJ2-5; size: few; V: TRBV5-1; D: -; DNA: TGCGCCAGCAGCTTTAATCCGGCCCAAGAGACCCAGTACTTC; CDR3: CASSFNPAQETQYF
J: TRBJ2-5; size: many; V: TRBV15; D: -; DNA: TGTGCCACCAGCAGAGATCGGGGCCAAGAGACCCAGTACTTC; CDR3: CATSRDRGQETQYF
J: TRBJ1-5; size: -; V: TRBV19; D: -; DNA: TGTGCCAGTAGTGACAGTTATAGCAATCGGCCCCAGCATTTT; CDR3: CASSDSYSNRPQHF
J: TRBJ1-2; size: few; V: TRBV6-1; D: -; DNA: TGTGCCAGCAGCGGCATTGGAGAGGCAGCAAACTATGGCTACACCTTC; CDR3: CASSGIGEAANYGYTF
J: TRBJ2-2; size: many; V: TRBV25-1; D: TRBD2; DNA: TGTGCCAGCAGGGCTAGCGGGGCGAACACCGGGGAGCTGTTTTTT; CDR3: CASRASGANTGELFF